The 32 T cell receptor beta chains below were found in one sample sequenced in a study of T cells in Graves' hyperthyroidism and ophthalmopathy (dated by TCRdb to the late 2010s). The protocol used for the library was multiplex PCR. The sample was run on an Illumina HiSeq 2000. The TCR beta CDR3 regions were amplified from RNA transcripts. The first round of RT-PCR for the TCR CDR3 was performed with the HTBI primer set and the Qiagen OneStep RT-PCR kit. The raw public data were reprocessed by TCRdb itself: fastp quality trimming at Q25, MiXCR clonotype calling, in-frame beta chains only. Each record represents a unique CDR3 protein, reported with the most common genes and DNA among its rows. The sample data list around 620,000 distinct CDR3 sequences, and approximately 44% of these were observed just once. The top ten hold 15% to 20% of the sample. Source material: peripheral blood or thyroid tissue (not recorded which). These receptors all come from an adult woman with Graves' disease, either hyperthyroidism or ophthalmopathy (not recorded which).

This clonotype was picked up a small number of times. CDR3 in DNA: TGCAGTTTAGGCCAGGCCGCGAACGAGCAGTACTTC. Its translation is CSLGQAANEQYF. The rearrangement uses TRBV20-1 and TRBJ2-7; D uncertain. The CDR3 has 12 amino acids. The germline gives CDR1 DFQATT, CDR2 SNEGSKA (reference sequence). Trimming took 8 bases from V and 5 from J, leaving 16 bases between them.

The chain uses TRBV20-1 and TRBJ1-2; 8 nucleotides line up with TRBD1. Losses at the gene ends were 0 bases for V and 2 bases for J; bases not matched to a gene: 8. The CDR3 has 16 residues. CDR1 DFQATT and CDR2 SNEGSKA come from the germline V gene (reference sequence). The DNA for the CDR3 is TGCAGTGCTAGAGACCCTGAGCAGGGGGCCAACTATGGCTACACCTTC. Translated, it gives CSARDPEQGANYGYTF.

The rearrangement joins TRBV5-1 to TRBJ1-2, with 9 bases matching TRBD1. J gave up 12 bases and V 4 bases, and 10 bases lay outside the gene matches. CDR1 and CDR2 from the germline V gene are SGHRS and YFSETQ. The CDR3 runs to 13 residues. CDR3 in amino acids: CASSAGQGDGNTF. The CDR3 nucleotides are TGCGCCAGCAGCGCGGGACAGGGTGACGGAAACACCTTC.

The V and J genes are TRBV30 and TRBJ1-4; D possibly corresponds to TRBD1 (6 bases). V was cut by 0 bases and J by 0 bases, with 11 bases left in between. The germline CDR1 and CDR2 sequences are GTSNPN and SVGIG (reference sequence). CDR3 length equals 16 residues. This CDR3 reads CAWSVLWTATNEKLFF. The CDR3 bases are TGTGCCTGGAGTGTACTGTGGACAGCAACTAATGAAAAACTGTTTTTT.

This clonotype occurred many times. This chain's CDR3 is CATSETGGEQYF. Here the CDR3 DNA reads TGTGCCACCAGTGAGACAGGGGGCGAGCAGTACTTC. The chain combines TRBV24-1 with TRBJ2-7; 9 positions match TRBD1. The CDR3 covers 12 residues. CDR1 KGHDR and CDR2 SFDVKD come from the germline V gene. V trimming: 4 bases; J trimming: 6 bases; junction bases outside the gene matches: 0.

This clonotype was observed a few times. At one end, the junction sequence differs from germline, possibly due to a read error. The chain employs TRBV10-3 and TRBJ1-2; TRBD1 might be the D (6 bases). This CDR3 is 15 amino acids long. Germline V gene lookup returns CDR1 ENHRY and CDR2 SYGVKD. The CDR3 loop is CAISDHRATNYGYTF. CDR3 nucleotide sequence: TGTGCCATCAGTGATCACAGGGCAACTAATTATGGCTACACCTTC.

Comments on this clonotype: A much larger clonotype is one base distant, so this may be a read error. The chain carries TRBV3-1 and TRBJ2-7; possible D gene TRBD2, 6 bases. V lost 4 bases and J 6 bases, leaving 16 bases between the germline ends. Per germline, CDR1 LGHDT and CDR2 YNNKEL (reference sequence). The CDR3 has 14 amino acids. CDR3 protein: CASSRYGSGGEQYF. The CDR3 nucleotides are TGTGCCAGCAGCCGGTACGGGAGTGGGGGCGAGCAGTACTTC.

The chain has TRBV7-6 and TRBJ1-5; D uncertain. V lost 1 base and J 11 bases, leaving 12 bases between the germline ends. The CDR3 runs 13 residues. The germline CDR1 and CDR2 sequences are SGHVS and FNYEAQ. CDR3 sequence: CASSLEASQTQHF. The CDR3 DNA reads TGTGCCAGCAGCTTAGAGGCTTCCCAGACCCAGCATTTT.

V is TRBV2 and J is TRBJ1-6; tentatively, D is TRBD1 (6 bases). This CDR3 is 15 amino acids long. Germline CDR1 and CDR2: SNHLY and FYNNEI. Between the trimmed V and J ends, which lost 2 bases and 7 bases, there was a span of 12 bases. This chain's CDR3 is CASSERGIHNSPLHF. For the CDR3, the DNA is TGTGCCAGCAGTGAAAGGGGGATTCACAATTCACCCCTCCACTTT.

This clonotype has a count of ten or more. The rearrangement links TRBV2 to TRBJ1-4; 8 bases line up with TRBD1. CDR3 size: 15 residues. Germline CDR1 reads SNHLY; CDR2 reads FYNNEI. V lost 5 bases, J lost 5 bases, and 7 bases stayed unmatched. The CDR3 coding sequence is TGTGCCAGCAGTCCCCGTAGACAGGGGAATGAAAAACTGTTTTTT. Translating gives CASSPRRQGNEKLFF.

This clonotype was recorded many times. This chain links TRBV6-1 with TRBJ2-5; 7 bases align to TRBD1. This CDR3 is built from 15 residues. Germline lookup yields CDR1 MNHNS and CDR2 SASEGT. After removal of 6 bases from V and 2 bases from J, the junction contained 9 bases not matched to a gene. The CDR3: CASRSDRVGQETQYF. The DNA for the CDR3 is TGTGCCAGCAGAAGCGACAGGGTGGGGCAAGAGACCCAGTACTTC.

Many counts were recorded for this clonotype. This sequence joins TRBV7-2 and TRBJ1-1, with 7 bases lining up with TRBD1. The CDR3 runs to 13 residues. In germline, CDR1 is SGHTA, CDR2 FQGNSA. The junction had 3 bases not matched to a gene; V was cut back by 3 bases and J by 5 bases. The CDR3 sequence: CASSFTGVTEAFF. The CDR3 DNA reads as TGTGCCAGCAGCTTCACAGGGGTAACTGAAGCTTTCTTT.

The J gene is TRBJ1-4, the V gene TRBV25-1, with D tentatively TRBD1 (5 bases). There are 13 residues in the CDR3. Germline V gene sequence: CDR1 MGHDK, CDR2 SYGVNS. This chain's CDR3 is CANRQNPWEKLFF. CDR3 bases: TGTGCTAACAGACAGAACCCATGGGAAAAACTGTTTTTT. Based on the CDR3 plus reference TRBV25-1 and TRBJ1-4, the full variable domain is EADIYQTPRYLVIGTGKKITLECSQTMGHDKMYWYQQDPGMELHLIHYSYGVNSTEKGDLSSESTVSRIRTEHFPLTLESARPSHTSQYLCANRQNPWEKLFFGSGTQLSVL.

Turning to this clonotype: Possible read error: a much larger clone is one base away. This chain connects TRBV11-1 to TRBJ2-7, with 10 bases matching TRBD2. This CDR3 has 14 residues. The junction had 6 bases not matched to a gene; V was cut back by 4 bases and J by 6 bases. Germline CDR1 SGHAT, CDR2 FQDESV (reference sequence). The CDR3: CASSWLLAGPEQYF. The CDR3 DNA follows: TGTGCCAGCAGCTGGCTACTAGCGGGACCCGAGCAGTACTTC.

The genes are TRBV5-1 and TRBJ2-3; 7 bases line up with TRBD2. The V gene end was trimmed by 6 bases and the J gene end by 3 bases; junction bases not matched to a gene: 7. The CDR3 loop spans 14 amino acids. Germline CDR1 is SGHRS and CDR2 is YFSETQ. The CDR3 DNA follows: TGCGCCAGCACTAGCGGCCAAACTACAGATACGCAGTATTTT. It yields the protein CASTSGQTTDTQYF. Variable domain in full (rest from reference TRBV5-1 and TRBJ2-3): KAGVTQTPRYLIKTRGQQVTLSCSPISGHRSVSWYQQTPGQGLQFLFEYFSETQRNKGNFPGRFSGRQFSNSRSEMNVSTLELGDSALYLCASTSGQTTDTQYFGPGTRLTVL.

A remark on this clonotype: Just one base apart from a much larger clone, this may be a read error. The V call is TRBV27, the J call TRBJ2-7; D might be TRBD1 (7 bases). This CDR3 is 15 amino acids long. Germline V CDR1 and CDR2: MNHEY, SMNVEV (reference sequence). Trimming removed 7 bases at V and 0 bases at J, with 16 bases between. In DNA form, the CDR3 reads TGTGCCAGCATTTTTGGAGGGGGCAGCTCCTACGAGCAGTACTTC. Amino acids: CASIFGGGSSYEQYF.

In its sample, this clonotype was seen a few times. The rearrangement uses TRBV10-3 and TRBJ1-2; D gene unclear. Trimming shortened V by 2 bases and J by 6 bases, and 10 bases separated the two germline ends. This CDR3 has 13 amino acids. The germline gives CDR1 ENHRY, CDR2 SYGVKD. The CDR3 region is CAISESGRNGYTF. CDR3 DNA sequence: TGTGCCATCAGTGAGAGCGGCCGAAATGGCTACACCTTC.

The gene calls are TRBV7-2 and TRBJ1-1; D is perhaps TRBD1 (5 bases). Germline V gene data show CDR1 as SGHTA and CDR2 as FQGNSA. This CDR3 is 14 amino acids long. V was clipped by 4 bases and J by 4 bases, with 13 bases between them. CDR3 residues: CASSSKGRGTEAFF. In nucleotides, the CDR3 is TGTGCCAGCAGCTCCAAGGGGAGAGGCACTGAAGCTTTCTTT.

With respect to this clonotype: A read error may explain this, as a much larger clone is one base away. The rearrangement links TRBV7-4 to TRBJ1-6; D remains unclear. The CDR3 covers 13 residues. Germline CDR1 is SGHVT and CDR2 is SQSDAQ. V lost 6 bases and J lost 0, with 3 bases in between. As DNA, the CDR3 is TGTGCCAGCAGGAGCTCCTATAATTCACCCCTCCACTTT. Its protein is CASRSSYNSPLHF.

Many counts were recorded for this clonotype. The chain joins TRBV30 to TRBJ1-5; D not certain. This CDR3 is 11 amino acids long. V dropped 0 bases and J dropped 9 bases, with 6 bases sitting between them. From germline, CDR1 is GTSNPN and CDR2 SVGIG (reference sequence). CDR3 nucleotide sequence: TGTGCCTGGAGTGTTCTGGGGCCCCAGCATTTT. It codes for CAWSVLGPQHF.

This clonotype was observed a handful of times. J is TRBJ2-7 and V is TRBV3-1, with D possibly being TRBD2 (5 bases). Trimming pared 2 bases from V and 0 bases from J, leaving 11 bases between. This CDR3 has 15 amino acids. From germline, CDR1 is LGHDT and CDR2 YNNKEL (reference sequence). CDR3 sequence (DNA): TGTGCCAGCAGCCAAACCGGGATCCCCTCCTACGAGCAGTACTTC. This codes for CASSQTGIPSYEQYF.

V and J are TRBV10-3 and TRBJ2-5; 14 nucleotides align to TRBD2. The germline gives CDR1 ENHRY, CDR2 SYGVKD. Trimming removed 11 bases from V and 4 bases from J; junction bases left unmatched: 3. This CDR3 region has 13 residues. DNA of the CDR3: TGTGCCGCGACTAGCGGGAGGGGAGAGACCCAGTACTTC. It yields the protein CAATSGRGETQYF.

This clonotype came up many times. The rearrangement uses TRBV28 and TRBJ1-5, with D unclear. Germline V CDR1 and CDR2: MDHEN, SYDVKM. V lost 3 bases to trimming and J lost 11 bases, with 5 bases between them. This CDR3 is 10 amino acids long. CDR3 sequence: CASSFGAQHF. In DNA, the CDR3 is TGTGCCAGCAGTTTCGGCGCCCAGCATTTT.

The chain combines TRBV29-1 with TRBJ2-7; tentatively, D is TRBD2 (5 bases). The CDR3 is 14 residues long. Per the germline V gene, CDR1 is SQVTM and CDR2 is ANQGSEA. V was shortened by 8 bases and J by 2 bases, with 19 bases between the two germline ends. Here the CDR3 reads CSQGVREFPYEQYF. As DNA, the CDR3 is TGCAGCCAAGGAGTAAGGGAGTTCCCCTACGAGCAGTACTTC.

The V and J genes are TRBV10-3 and TRBJ2-1; TRBD2 is a possible D gene (5 bases). The V end was cut by 5 bases, the J end by 8 bases, with 16 bases between. The CDR3 extends over 14 amino acids. Germline CDR1 ENHRY, CDR2 SYGVKD. CDR3 loop: CAISSGWTSDEQFF. In DNA form, the CDR3 reads TGTGCCATCAGTTCAGGTTGGACTTCGGATGAGCAGTTCTTC.

The rearrangement uses TRBV20-1 and TRBJ2-7, with 12 bases lining up with TRBD2. The CDR3 runs to 15 residues. Germline assignment: CDR1 DFQATT and CDR2 SNEGSKA (reference sequence). Trimming at V came to 1 base and at J to 5 bases, leaving 6 bases not matched to a gene. The CDR3 sequence is CSARGSSGRAHEQYF. DNA for the CDR3: TGCAGTGCTAGAGGCTCTAGCGGGAGGGCCCACGAGCAGTACTTC.

As regards this clonotype: The junction and the germline gene differ at one end; a read error may be behind it. V and J are TRBV6-2 or TRBV6-3 and TRBJ2-2; 13 bases agree with TRBD2. The J call may be faulty, since TRBJ2-3 better matches the DNA end. CDR1 and CDR2 from the germline V gene are MNHEY and SVGEGT. This CDR3 region has 15 residues. This CDR3 reads CASSMTSGGKDAQYF. CDR3 coding DNA: TGTGCCAGCAGCATGACTAGCGGGGGGAAAGATGCGCAGTATTTT.

The chain joins TRBV11-1 to TRBJ2-2; D possibly corresponds to TRBD1 (6 bases). The ends were cut back, 4 bases at V and 1 base at J, with 13 bases in the middle. Germline CDR1 reads SGHAT; CDR2 reads FQDESV (reference sequence). CDR3 size: 16 residues. The CDR3 loop reads CASSYRERGNTGELFF. CDR3 bases: TGTGCCAGCAGCTACAGGGAAAGGGGGAACACCGGGGAGCTGTTTTTT.

A single count supports this clonotype. V gene TRBV14 combines with J gene TRBJ2-2, with 8 nucleotides matching TRBD2. The CDR3 is 16 amino acids. The trim removed 4 bases at V and 5 bases at J, leaving 9 bases unmatched. Germline loops: CDR1 SGHDN, CDR2 FVKESK. The CDR3, as DNA: TGTGCCAGCAGCCCGACAGCGGGGGAGATAACCGGGGAGCTGTTTTTT. It codes for CASSPTAGEITGELFF.

The V call is TRBV20-1, the J call TRBJ2-2; 9 bases map to TRBD2. The CDR3 sequence is 14 residues long. The germline V gene encodes CDR1 DFQATT and CDR2 SNEGSKA (reference sequence). Losses at the gene ends were 1 base for V and 7 bases for J; bases not matched to a gene: 4. The CDR3, as DNA: TGCAGTGCTAGAGGGCTAGCGGGATACGGGGAGCTGTTTTTT. Its translation: CSARGLAGYGELFF.

Here the CDR3 reads CASKGDRDNSPLHF. CDR3 DNA sequence: TGTGCCAGCAAGGGGGACCGAGATAATTCACCCCTCCACTTT. The rearrangement uses TRBV27 and TRBJ1-6; the D gene is possibly TRBD1 (6 bases). CDR3 length: 14 amino acids. V was clipped by 7 bases and J by 5 bases, with 12 bases between them. Looked up from germline, CDR1 is MNHEY and CDR2 is SMNVEV (reference sequence).

Concerning this clonotype itself: A junction boundary mismatches the germline segment, possibly from a read error. The chain employs TRBV5-8 and TRBJ1-5, with D maybe TRBD1 (5 bases). The germline V gene encodes CDR1 SGHTS and CDR2 YDEGEE. This CDR3 has 15 residues. The CDR3 coding sequence is TGCGCCAGCAGTCTGGGAGGGGCATACAATCAGCCCCAGCATTTT. Its translation is CASSLGGAYNQPQHF.